These 12 T cell receptor beta chains were sequenced from one sample in a study of cytomegalovirus exposure and HLA in healthy donors (dated by TCRdb to the late 2010s). The library was produced with the immunoSEQ multiplex PCR assay. A mixture of 60 forward primers for TCR Vbeta segments and 13 reverse primers for TCR Jbeta segments was used in the multiplex PCR. TCRdb's version of the immuneACCESS table is confined to in-frame rearrangements and falls short of the full clone set. An unresolved V gene accounts for under half of the shortfall where checked; the remainder is of unknown origin. For this sample there are about 130,000 clones; roughly 80% appear just once. About 1.3% of the sample belongs to the ten largest clones. The specimen sequenced was PBMCs. The receptors were gathered from a middle-aged man in good health and CMV-seronegative.

The count of this clone is one. The rearrangement links TRBV9 to TRBJ1-3; D not resolved. The CDR3 has 16 residues. The V gene's germline CDR1 is SGDLS and CDR2 YYNGEE. The V end was cut by 3 bases, the J end by 4 bases, with 17 bases between. CDR3 DNA: TGTGCCAGCAGCGAAACGACACCACGGGGAGGAAACACCATATATTTT. It specifies CASSETTPRGGNTIYF.

V gene TRBV6-4 combines with J gene TRBJ2-3, with 11 bases that match TRBD2. This CDR3 comprises 15 residues. Germline V lookup: CDR1 MRHNA, CDR2 SNTAGT. The J segment lost 4 bases and the V segment lost 3 bases, leaving 3 bases of the junction unmatched. This CDR3 reads CASSETSGTADTQYF. DNA for the CDR3: TGTGCCAGCAGTGAGACTAGCGGGACGGCAGATACGCAGTATTTT.

The chain uses TRBV15 and TRBJ1-4, with unresolved D. Deletions cut 3 bases from V and 3 bases from J, with 8 bases between. Germline V gives CDR1 LNHNV, CDR2 YYDKDF (reference sequence). The length of the CDR3 is 14 residues. In nucleotides, the CDR3 is TGTGCCACCAGCAGGGAGGAAGCTAATGAAAAACTGTTTTTT. Translated, it gives CATSREEANEKLFF.

The chain couples TRBV6-5 to TRBJ1-5, with unresolved D. V gave up 6 bases and J gave up 4 bases, with 16 bases separating them. The CDR3 is 15 amino acids. Germline CDR1 reads MNHEY; CDR2 reads SVGAGI. The CDR3, as DNA: TGTGCCAGCAGCCCCACAAGACAACGTAATCAGCCCCAGCATTTT. Its translation is CASSPTRQRNQPQHF.

The gene calls are TRBV5-1 and TRBJ2-7, with D tentatively TRBD1 (5 bases). The CDR3 loop spans 14 amino acids. V was shortened by 7 bases and J by 6 bases, with 20 bases between the two germline ends. Germline V gene sequence: CDR1 SGHRS, CDR2 YFSETQ. The CDR3 loop is CASSQGAGRTEQYF. The CDR3 DNA follows: TGCGCCAGCTCCCAAGGTGCAGGGCGGACCGAGCAGTACTTC. Complete variable domain (other parts from reference TRBV5-1 and TRBJ2-7): KAGVTQTPRYLIKTRGQQVTLSCSPISGHRSVSWYQQTPGQGLQFLFEYFSETQRNKGNFPGRFSGRQFSNSRSEMNVSTLELGDSALYLCASSQGAGRTEQYFGPGTRLTVT.

The rearrangement links TRBV4-3 to TRBJ2-2; 13 nucleotides agree with TRBD2. Trimming took 0 bases from V and 7 from J; bases not matched to a gene: 8. Germline V gives CDR1 LGHNA, CDR2 YSLEER. The CDR3 has 18 amino acids. As DNA, the CDR3 is TGCGCCAGCAGCCAAGAACGGACTAGCGGGAGAGCGTTCGGGGAGCTGTTTTTT. This encodes CASSQERTSGRAFGELFF.

This clone was seen a few times. CDR3 DNA: TGTGCCAGCAGTTCTTCAGGGTTAATGAACACTGAAGCTTTCTTT. Translation gives CASSSSGLMNTEAFF. The V and J genes are TRBV6-6 and TRBJ1-1; possibly TRBD1 for D (5 bases). V was trimmed by 4 bases and J by 0 bases, leaving 12 bases between them. The CDR3 sequence is 15 residues long. CDR1 is MNHNY, CDR2 SVGAGI, per germline (reference sequence).

The table lists this clone with a few counts. DNA of the CDR3: TGCGCCAGCAGCCAAGATCCGCGTAGTCGGACAGGTAATGGCTACACCTTC. Protein sequence: CASSQDPRSRTGNGYTF. The chain combines TRBV4-3 with TRBJ1-2; 7 nucleotides align to TRBD1. Germline V gene sequence: CDR1 LGHNA, CDR2 YSLEER. There are 17 residues in the CDR3. V was clipped by 0 bases and J by 6 bases; unmatched bases: 13.

The chain has TRBV5-1 and TRBJ2-7; TRBD2 agrees at 13 bases. The CDR3 consists of 15 residues. Germline values: CDR1 SGHRS, CDR2 YFSETQ. V lost 2 bases to trimming and J lost 3 bases; unmatched junction nucleotides: 2. The CDR3 DNA follows: TGCGCCAGCAGCTTACTAGCGGGAGGGAACTACGAGCAGTACTTC. Translating it yields CASSLLAGGNYEQYF.

This clone was recorded a few times. The V and J genes are TRBV6-5 and TRBJ1-1, with TRBD1 as a possible D gene (6 bases). CDR1 is MNHEY and CDR2 is SVGAGI in the germline V gene. V shed 2 bases and J shed 4 bases, with 8 bases lying between them. The CDR3 spans 13 residues. DNA for the CDR3: TGTGCCAGCAGTTACCAGGGGCGCACTGAAGCTTTCTTT. It yields the protein CASSYQGRTEAFF.

This clone was found once. The genes are TRBV29-1 and TRBJ1-2, with a weak D call TRBD1 (5 bases). Looked up from germline, CDR1 is SQVTM and CDR2 is ANQGSEA. The CDR3 extends over 11 amino acids. With 5 bases removed from V and 8 bases from J, the gap between germline ends came to 12 bases. In DNA, the CDR3 is TGCAGCGTTCTAGGGACTGAGGGCTACACCTTC. It is translated as CSVLGTEGYTF.

The V call is TRBV18, the J call TRBJ1-2, with TRBD1 as a possible D gene (6 bases). Germline values: CDR1 KGHSH, CDR2 LQKENI. Trimming cost V 4 bases and J 6 bases, with 9 bases left between them. This CDR3 contains 12 residues. CDR3 region: CASSRTVDGYTF. The CDR3, as DNA: TGTGCCAGCTCACGGACAGTAGATGGCTACACCTTC.